This entry is about one T cell receptor beta chain. These data originate in a study of blood T cell repertoires in COVID-19. Profiled with immunoSEQ multiplex PCR; TCRdb holds only in-frame clones, not every one. In the table there are a few hundred thousand clones, about nine tenths of which are singletons. Sequenced material: peripheral blood. The sequence was obtained from a man in his 70s with acute or convalescent COVID-19.

CDR3 in DNA: TGCGCCAGCACGAAAGTCCTAGGGGTACGCGCAGATACGCAGTATTTT. Protein product: CASTKVLGVRADTQYF. V usage is TRBV5-1 and J usage is TRBJ2-3; possible D gene TRBD1, 5 bases. V was clipped by 6 bases and J by 4 bases, with 21 bases between them. Germline values: CDR1 SGHRS, CDR2 YFSETQ. The CDR3 extends over 16 amino acids.